These T cell receptor beta chains were read from a single sample in a study of T cell responses to AZD1222 COVID-19 vaccine. Repertoires were generated with immunoSEQ multiplex PCR, while TCRdb's copy carries only in-frame clones and drops some. The data contain 130,000 or so clones, 90% to 95% of them singletons. The starting material was peripheral blood, obtained on day 0 of MenACWY control vaccination. These receptors were taken from an adult in good health. The CDR3 runs from the conserved cysteine through the conserved F or W. A D gene is named only where the DNA matches it firmly. Only part of the rows carry a size: once, few, many, or a class if the clone is expanded.

d_call: TRBD2; j_call: TRBJ2-2; clone_size: .; v_call: TRBV16; cdr3_nt: TGTGCCAGCAGCCAATGGGCTAGCGGGAGCATCGCCGGGGAGCTGTTTTTT; cdr3_aa: CASSQWASGSIAGELFF
d_call: .; j_call: TRBJ2-2; clone_size: .; v_call: TRBV14; cdr3_nt: TGTGCCAGCAGCCAACTTGCAGGCCAAAACACCGGGGAGCTGTTTTTT; cdr3_aa: CASSQLAGQNTGELFF
d_call: .; j_call: TRBJ2-7; clone_size: .; v_call: TRBV13; cdr3_nt: TGTGCCAGCAGCCTACAGGAATTCCACGAGCAGTACTTC; cdr3_aa: CASSLQEFHEQYF
d_call: .; j_call: TRBJ2-5; clone_size: .; v_call: TRBV2; cdr3_nt: TGTGCCAGCAGCTTACAGGGTAGAGAGACCCAGTACTTC; cdr3_aa: CASSLQGRETQYF
d_call: .; j_call: TRBJ2-5; clone_size: once; v_call: TRBV12-3/TRBV12-4; cdr3_nt: TGTGCCAGCACAGCAGGGCAAGAGACCCAGTACTTC; cdr3_aa: CASTAGQETQYF
d_call: TRBD2; j_call: TRBJ2-2; clone_size: .; v_call: TRBV7-8; cdr3_nt: TGTGCCAGCAGCTACTGGGGGGGCACCGGGGAGCTGTTTTTT; cdr3_aa: CASSYWGGTGELFF
d_call: .; j_call: TRBJ1-4; clone_size: .; v_call: TRBV5-1; cdr3_nt: TGCGCCAGCAGCCTACAGAGTAATGAAAAACTGTTTTTT; cdr3_aa: CASSLQSNEKLFF
d_call: .; j_call: TRBJ1-5; clone_size: .; v_call: TRBV7-9; cdr3_nt: TGTGCCAGCAGCGAATCCGGGACACAGCCCCAGCATTTT; cdr3_aa: CASSESGTQPQHF
d_call: .; j_call: TRBJ1-1; clone_size: .; v_call: TRBV30; cdr3_nt: TGTGCCTGGAGCTCTAGCAGTGAAGCTTTCTTT; cdr3_aa: CAWSSSSEAFF
d_call: .; j_call: TRBJ2-7; clone_size: .; v_call: TRBV7-2; cdr3_nt: TGTGCCAGCAGGATAACCTCAGGGACACTCCCCTACGAGCAGTACTTC; cdr3_aa: CASRITSGTLPYEQYF
d_call: .; j_call: TRBJ2-1; clone_size: .; v_call: TRBV5-1; cdr3_nt: TGCGCCAGCAGTTTTTCCACGCGGACCTCGTACAATGAGCAGTTCTTC; cdr3_aa: CASSFSTRTSYNEQFF
d_call: TRBD1; j_call: TRBJ1-2; clone_size: .; v_call: TRBV5-6; cdr3_nt: TGTGCCAGCAGCTTCCGGGACAGCTATGGCTACACCTTC; cdr3_aa: CASSFRDSYGYTF
d_call: .; j_call: TRBJ2-1; clone_size: .; v_call: TRBV12-3/TRBV12-4; cdr3_nt: TGTGCCAGCAGTTTAATCTGGGATGAGCAGTTCTTC; cdr3_aa: CASSLIWDEQFF
d_call: .; j_call: TRBJ1-2; clone_size: .; v_call: TRBV6-2/TRBV6-3; cdr3_nt: TGTGCCAGCAGTTCCCACACAGGGAACGGCTACACCTTC; cdr3_aa: CASSSHTGNGYTF
d_call: .; j_call: TRBJ2-3; clone_size: once; v_call: TRBV13; cdr3_nt: TGTGCCAGCAGCTCCCGCGTAGCGTATAGCACAGATACGCAGTATTTT; cdr3_aa: CASSSRVAYSTDTQYF
d_call: TRBD1; j_call: TRBJ1-2; clone_size: .; v_call: TRBV27; cdr3_nt: TGTGCCAGCAGTTTCTCCCGACAGGGGGCGGCTTATGGCTACACCTTC; cdr3_aa: CASSFSRQGAAYGYTF